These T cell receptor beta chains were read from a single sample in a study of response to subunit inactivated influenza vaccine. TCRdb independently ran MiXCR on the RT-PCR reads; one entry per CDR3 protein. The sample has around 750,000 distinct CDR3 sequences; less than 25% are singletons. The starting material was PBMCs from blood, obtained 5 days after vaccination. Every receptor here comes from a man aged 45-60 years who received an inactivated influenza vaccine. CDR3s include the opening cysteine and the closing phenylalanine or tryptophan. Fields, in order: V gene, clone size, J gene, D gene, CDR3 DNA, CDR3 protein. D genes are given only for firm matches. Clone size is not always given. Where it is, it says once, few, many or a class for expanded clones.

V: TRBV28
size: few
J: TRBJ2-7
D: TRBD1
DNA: TGTGCCAGCAGTTTACACCGGGACAGGGGAGAGTACGAGCAGTACTTC
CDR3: CASSLHRDRGEYEQYF

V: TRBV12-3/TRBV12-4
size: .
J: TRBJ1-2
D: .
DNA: TGTGCCAGCAGTTTATCGGCGGATAGCTATGGCTACACCTTC
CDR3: CASSLSADSYGYTF

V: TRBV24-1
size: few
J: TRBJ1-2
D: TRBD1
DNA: TGTGCCACTCGGGACAGGACCCCTTTGGGCTATGGCTACACCTTC
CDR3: CATRDRTPLGYGYTF

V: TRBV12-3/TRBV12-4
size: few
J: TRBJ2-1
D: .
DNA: TGTGCCAGCAGTTGGCTAGCGAAGTACAATGAGCAGTTCTTC
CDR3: CASSWLAKYNEQFF

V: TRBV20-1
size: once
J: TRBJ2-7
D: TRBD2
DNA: TGCAGTGCTAACAGCGGGAGGTCGTTCGAGCAGTACTTC
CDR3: CSANSGRSFEQYF

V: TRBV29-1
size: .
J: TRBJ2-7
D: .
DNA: TGCAGCGTTTGGTGGAGGGTCACGGGCGAGCAGTACTTC
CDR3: CSVWWRVTGEQYF

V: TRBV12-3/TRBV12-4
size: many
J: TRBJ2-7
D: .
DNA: TGTGACGAGGGACGGCAATCCTACGAGCAGTACTTC
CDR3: CDEGRQSYEQYF

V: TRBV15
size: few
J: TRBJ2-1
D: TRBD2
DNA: TGTGCCACCAGCAGAGAAGCCAGCGGGGGGTTTCTGTGGGTCTACAATGAGCAGTTCTTC
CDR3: CATSREASGGFLWVYNEQFF

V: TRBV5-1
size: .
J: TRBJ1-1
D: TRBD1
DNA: TGCGCCAGCAGCTCGGGACAGGGGGGGGTGAACACTGAAGCTTTCTTT
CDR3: CASSSGQGGVNTEAFF

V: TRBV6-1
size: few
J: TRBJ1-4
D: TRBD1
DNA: TGTGCCAGCAGGCCCGGGACAGGGGAGGAAAAACTGTTTTTT
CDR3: CASRPGTGEEKLFF

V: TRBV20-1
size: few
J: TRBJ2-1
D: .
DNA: TGCAGTGCGGAGGGGTACCGGGACCACTACAATGAGCAGTTCTTC
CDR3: CSAEGYRDHYNEQFF

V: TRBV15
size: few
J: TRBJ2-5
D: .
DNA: TGTGCCACCAAAGCCCCTACCCAGGAGACCCAGTACTTC
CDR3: CATKAPTQETQYF

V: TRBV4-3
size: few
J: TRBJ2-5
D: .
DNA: TGCGCCAGCAGCCAAGATTATAGGAGGAACCAAGAGACCCAGTACTTC
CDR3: CASSQDYRRNQETQYF

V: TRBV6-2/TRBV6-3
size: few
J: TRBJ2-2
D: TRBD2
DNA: TGTGCCAGCAGACCGGGACTACACACCGGGGAGCTGTTTTTT
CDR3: CASRPGLHTGELFF

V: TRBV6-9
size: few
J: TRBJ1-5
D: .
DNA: TGTGCCAGCAGTACGTCAGAGACCCAGCATTTT
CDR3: CASSTSETQHF

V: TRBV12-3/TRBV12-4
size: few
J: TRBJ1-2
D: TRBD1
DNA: TGTGCCAGCAGTTTTCATGGACAGGGGGCTAGGGGCTACACCTTC
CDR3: CASSFHGQGARGYTF

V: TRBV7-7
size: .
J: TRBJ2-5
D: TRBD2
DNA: TGTGCCAGCAGCAGAAGTGGGAGGGGCGAGACCCAGTACTTC
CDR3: CASSRSGRGETQYF

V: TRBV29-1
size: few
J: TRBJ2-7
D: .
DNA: TGCAGCGTTGAATTGGCAACGCTGAGGGTGGTTTTC
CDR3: CSVELATLRVVF

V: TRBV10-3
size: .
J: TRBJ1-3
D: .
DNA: TGTGCCATCAGTGAGCGGGGGGCAGGTGGAAACACCATATATTTT
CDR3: CAISERGAGGNTIYF

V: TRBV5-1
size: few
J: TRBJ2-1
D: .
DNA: TGCGCCAGCAGCTCTAGCTCACCGATCCTCCTCTCCTACAATGAGCAGTTCTTC
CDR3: CASSSSSPILLSYNEQFF

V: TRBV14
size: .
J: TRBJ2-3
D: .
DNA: TGTGCCAGCAGCCGGATTGGACTGAGCACAGATACGCAGTATTTT
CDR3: CASSRIGLSTDTQYF

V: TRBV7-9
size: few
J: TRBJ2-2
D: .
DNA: TGTGCCAGCAGCACCGGCCGACTCCGCGGGGAGCTGTTTTTT
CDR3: CASSTGRLRGELFF

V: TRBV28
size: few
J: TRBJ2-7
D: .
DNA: TGTGCCAGCAGTCCTCCGGGGACCTTATCCTACGAGCAGTACTTC
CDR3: CASSPPGTLSYEQYF

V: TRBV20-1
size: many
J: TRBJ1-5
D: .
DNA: TGCAGTGCTGGACAGATCAATAGCAATCAGCCCCAGCATTTT
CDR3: CSAGQINSNQPQHF

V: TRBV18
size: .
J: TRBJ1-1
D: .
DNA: TGTGCCAGCTCAGCGGGGTCGAACACTGAAGATTTCTTT
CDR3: CASSAGSNTEDFF

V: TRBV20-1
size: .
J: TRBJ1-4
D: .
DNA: TGCAGTGCTAGAGATCATAGGGGGATCGTTGAAAAACTGTTTTTT
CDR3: CSARDHRGIVEKLFF

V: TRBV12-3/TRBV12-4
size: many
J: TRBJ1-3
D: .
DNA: TGTGCCAGCAGTAGAACTTACTCTGGAAACACCATATATTTT
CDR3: CASSRTYSGNTIYF

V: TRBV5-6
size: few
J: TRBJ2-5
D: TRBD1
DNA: TGTGCCAGCAGGGGGGACAGGGGGCGCGTTGAGACCCAGTACTTC
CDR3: CASRGDRGRVETQYF

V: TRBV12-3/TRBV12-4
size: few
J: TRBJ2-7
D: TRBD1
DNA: TGTGCCAGCAGTCTTTCGGGACAGGCCCGGGAGCAGTACTTC
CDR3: CASSLSGQAREQYF

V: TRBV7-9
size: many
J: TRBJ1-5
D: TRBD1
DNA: TGTGCCAGCAGCGACTTCTCAGGGGGCGCCGATCAGCCCCAGCATTTT
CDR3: CASSDFSGGADQPQHF

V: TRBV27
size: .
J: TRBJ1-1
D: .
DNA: TGTGCCAGCAGTTTCCGCCCAGGGGAGGGTACTGAAGCTTTCTTT
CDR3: CASSFRPGEGTEAFF

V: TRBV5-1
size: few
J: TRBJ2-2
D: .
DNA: TGCGCCAGCACAACCGGGACATACACCGGGGAGCTGTTTTTT
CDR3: CASTTGTYTGELFF

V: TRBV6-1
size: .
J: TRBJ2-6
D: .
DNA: TGTGCCAGCAGTGACCTGGGAATCCCCTCTGGGGCCAACGTCCTGACTTTC
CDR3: CASSDLGIPSGANVLTF

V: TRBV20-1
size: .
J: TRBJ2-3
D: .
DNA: TGCAGTGCTAGAGAAAATCGGGACTTTTCTAGCACAGATACGCAGTATTTT
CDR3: CSARENRDFSSTDTQYF

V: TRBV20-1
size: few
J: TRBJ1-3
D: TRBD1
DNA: TGCAGTGCTAGAACTCAGGGGGCAGTGGGAAACACCATATATTTT
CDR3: CSARTQGAVGNTIYF

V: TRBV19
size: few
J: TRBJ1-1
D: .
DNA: TGTGCCAGTAGTATTAACAGCGTGAACACTGAAGCTTTCTTT
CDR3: CASSINSVNTEAFF

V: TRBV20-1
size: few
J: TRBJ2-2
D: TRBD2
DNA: TGCAGTGCTAGGCCTAGCGGCCTTAACACCGGGGAGCTGTTTTTT
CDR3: CSARPSGLNTGELFF

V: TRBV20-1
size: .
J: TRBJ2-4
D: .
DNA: TGCAGTGCCCCACCCGGGGCGGACGTAAAAAACATTCAGTACTTC
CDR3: CSAPPGADVKNIQYF

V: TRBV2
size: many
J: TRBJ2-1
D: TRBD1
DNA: TGTGCCAGCAACAGACAGGGATCCTACAATGAGCAGTTCTTC
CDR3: CASNRQGSYNEQFF

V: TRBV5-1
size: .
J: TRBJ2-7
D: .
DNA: TGCGCCAGCAGCTTGGATGTCCTGGACTACGAGCAGTACTTC
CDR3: CASSLDVLDYEQYF

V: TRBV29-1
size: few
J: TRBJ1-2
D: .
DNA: TGCAGCGTTGATGGGGTCTATGGCTACACCTTC
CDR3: CSVDGVYGYTF

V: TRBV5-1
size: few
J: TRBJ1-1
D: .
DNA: TGCGCCAGCAGGGAGCGGGGGACGAAGAACACTGAAGCTTTCTTT
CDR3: CASRERGTKNTEAFF

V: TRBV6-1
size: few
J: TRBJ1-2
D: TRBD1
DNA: TGTGCCAGCAGAGGAACAGGGGCGAACTATGGCTACACCTTC
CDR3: CASRGTGANYGYTF

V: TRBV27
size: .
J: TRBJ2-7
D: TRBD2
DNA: TGTGCCAGCAGACCCCTGGGGGGGCGGGAGGTCCCGGGGCTCTACGAGCAGTACTTC
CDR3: CASRPLGGREVPGLYEQYF

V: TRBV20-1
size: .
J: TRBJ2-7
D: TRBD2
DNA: TGCAGTGCTAGGACGGCTAGCGGGAGTTACGAGCAGTACTTC
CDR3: CSARTASGSYEQYF

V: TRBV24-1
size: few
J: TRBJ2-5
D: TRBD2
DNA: TGTGCCACCAGTGATTTGACTAGCGGAGGGGAAGAGACCCAGTACTTC
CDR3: CATSDLTSGGEETQYF